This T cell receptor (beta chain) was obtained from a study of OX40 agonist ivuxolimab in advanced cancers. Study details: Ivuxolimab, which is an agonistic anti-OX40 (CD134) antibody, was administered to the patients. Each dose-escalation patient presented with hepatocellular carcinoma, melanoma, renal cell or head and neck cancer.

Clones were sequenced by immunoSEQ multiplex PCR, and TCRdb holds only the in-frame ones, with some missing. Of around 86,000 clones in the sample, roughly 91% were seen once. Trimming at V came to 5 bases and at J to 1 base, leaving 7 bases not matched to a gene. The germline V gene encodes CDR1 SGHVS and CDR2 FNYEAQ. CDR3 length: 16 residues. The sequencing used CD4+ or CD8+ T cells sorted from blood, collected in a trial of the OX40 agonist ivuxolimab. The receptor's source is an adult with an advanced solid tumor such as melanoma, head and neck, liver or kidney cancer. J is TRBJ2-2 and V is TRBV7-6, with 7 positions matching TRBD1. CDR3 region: CASSPVGTVNTGELFF. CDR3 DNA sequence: TGTGCCAGCAGCCCAGTAGGGACAGTGAACACCGGGGAGCTGTTTTTT.